The next 9 T cell receptor beta chains were all read from a single sample in a study of tumor-infiltrating lymphocytes in glioblastoma multiforme. TCR beta libraries were built from RNA through three nested multiplex PCR rounds using modified ARM-PCR. TCRdb reprocessed the multiplex PCR reads via MiXCR and lists one record per CDR3 protein. The sample has approximately 30,000 distinct CDR3 sequences, 50% to 75% seen once. Source material: brain tumor tissue. The receptors derive from a male donor with glioblastoma.

The sample holds one count of this clonotype. This CDR3 fails to terminate in the conserved phenylalanine or tryptophan, so it likely reflects a read error. This chain joins TRBV20-1 and TRBJ2-5, with D perhaps matching TRBD2 (6 bases). Per germline, CDR1 DFQATT and CDR2 SNEGSKA (reference sequence). The CDR3 runs 15 residues. With 3 bases removed from V and 7 bases from J, the gap between germline ends came to 21 bases. The CDR3 bases are TGCAGTGCTAGCTTTGGAGGGTGTATTAGTGGGACCCAGTACATC. Its translation is CSASFGGCISGTQYI.

In this sample, this clonotype turned up many times. This rearrangement joins TRBV20-1 to TRBJ2-6, with a tentative D call TRBD2 (6 bases). Trimming left V 1 base short and J 3 bases short, with 13 bases between. The CDR3 has 16 residues. In germline, CDR1 is DFQATT, CDR2 SNEGSKA (reference sequence). The CDR3 DNA sequence: TGCAGTGCTAGAGCGGAGGGTTCGGGTGGGGCCAACGTCCTGACTTTC. Translated: CSARAEGSGGANVLTF.

This chain uses TRBV6-1 with TRBJ2-2, with no clear D. V gave up 11 bases and J gave up 3 bases, with 19 bases separating them. CDR3 length: 15 amino acids. CDR1 is MNHNS and CDR2 is SASEGT in the germline V gene. Here the CDR3 reads CAGIFSDTDTGELFF. DNA for the CDR3: TGTGCCGGCATCTTCAGCGATACGGACACCGGGGAGCTGTTTTTT.

This clonotype was picked up many times. The J gene is TRBJ2-7, the V gene TRBV29-1; 10 nucleotides agree with TRBD2. The junction had 11 bases not matched to a gene; V was cut back by 4 bases and J by 2 bases. This CDR3 is built from 16 residues. CDR1 is SQVTM and CDR2 is ANQGSEA in the germline V gene. The CDR3 protein is CSVATSGRSYTYEQYF. The CDR3 nucleotides read TGCAGCGTTGCGACTAGCGGGCGATCTTACACCTACGAGCAGTACTTC.

This clonotype is categorized as medium-sized. The chain uses TRBV11-2 and TRBJ1-1, with a weak D call TRBD1 (5 bases). The CDR3 length is 14 residues. V shed 1 base and J shed 3 bases, with 9 bases lying between them. Germline assignment: CDR1 SGHAT and CDR2 FQNNGV. CDR3 amino acids: CASSLGGRYTEAFF. CDR3 bases: TGTGCCAGCAGCTTAGGGGGGAGGTACACTGAAGCTTTCTTT.

Within the sample, this clonotype is medium-sized. The chain couples TRBV20-1 to TRBJ1-6; TRBD1 is a possible D gene (6 bases). The CDR3 length is 15 residues. Germline V gene data show CDR1 as DFQATT and CDR2 as SNEGSKA (reference sequence). Trimming took 3 bases from V and 7 from J, leaving 16 bases between them. The CDR3 protein is CSASPPGQGNSPLHF. The DNA of the CDR3 is TGCAGTGCTAGCCCTCCGGGACAAGGGAATTCACCCCTCCACTTT.

The genes are TRBV6-5 and TRBJ1-1, with 7 nucleotides matching TRBD1. There are 12 residues in the CDR3. Per germline, CDR1 MNHEY and CDR2 SVGAGI. Trimming took 4 bases from V and 11 from J; bases not matched to a gene: 7. The CDR3: CASSSTGTWAFF. The CDR3 DNA sequence: TGTGCCAGCAGTTCGACAGGGACGTGGGCTTTCTTT.

A remark on this clonotype: One end of the junction does not line up with germline, which may come from a read error. This rearrangement joins TRBV29-1 to TRBJ1-2; 9 nucleotides agree with TRBD1. The CDR3 is made up of 13 amino acids. Per the germline V gene, CDR1 is SQVTM and CDR2 is ANQGSEA. CDR3 protein: CSAEEGTGGKDTF. As DNA, the CDR3 is TGCAGCGCTGAAGAGGGAACAGGGGGCAAAGACACCTTC. The full variable domain, completed using reference TRBV29-1 and TRBJ1-2, is SAVISQKPSRDICQRGTSLTIQCQVDSQVTMMFWYRQQPGQSLTLIATANQGSEATYESGFVIDKFPISRPNLTFSTLTVSNMSPEDSSIYLCSAEEGTGGKDTFGSGTRLTVV.

In the case of this clonotype: At one boundary the junction diverges from the germline segment, which might be a read error. The V and J genes are TRBV11-2 and TRBJ2-7, with a possible D match to TRBD2 (5 bases). Looked up from germline, CDR1 is SGHAT and CDR2 is FQNNGV. CDR3 length: 14 amino acids. The CDR3 region is CAGSLDWADYDQYF. The CDR3 nucleotides are TGTGCCGGCAGCTTAGATTGGGCAGACTACGATCAGTACTTC. Filled out from reference TRBV11-2 and TRBJ2-7, the complete variable domain reads EAGVAQSPRYKIIEKRQSVAFWCNPISGHATLYWYQQILGQGPKLLIQFQNNGVVDDSQLPKDRFSAERLKGVDSTLKIQPAKLEDSAVYLCAGSLDWADYDQYFGPGTRLTVT.